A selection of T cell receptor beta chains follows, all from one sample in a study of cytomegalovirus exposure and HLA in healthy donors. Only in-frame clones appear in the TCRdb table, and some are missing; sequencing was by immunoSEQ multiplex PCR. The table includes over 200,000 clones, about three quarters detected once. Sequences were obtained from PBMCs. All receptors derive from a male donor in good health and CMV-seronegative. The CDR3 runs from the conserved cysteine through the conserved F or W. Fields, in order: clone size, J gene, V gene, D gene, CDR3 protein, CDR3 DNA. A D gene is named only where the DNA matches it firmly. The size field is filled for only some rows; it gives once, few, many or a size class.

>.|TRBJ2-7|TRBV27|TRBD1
CASSLLPPGDRGKYEQYF
TGTGCCAGCAGTTTATTGCCCCCTGGGGACAGGGGGAAGTACGAGCAGTACTTC
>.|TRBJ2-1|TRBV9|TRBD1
CASSYRDRAVNEQFF
TGTGCCAGCAGCTATCGGGACAGGGCCGTGAATGAGCAGTTCTTC
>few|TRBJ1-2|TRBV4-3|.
CASSSVEGLGYGYTF
TGCGCCAGCAGCTCAGTGGAGGGGTTAGGCTATGGCTACACCTTC
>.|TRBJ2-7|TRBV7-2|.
CASSQGGGYEQYF
TGTGCCAGCAGTCAAGGGGGGGGCTACGAGCAGTACTTC
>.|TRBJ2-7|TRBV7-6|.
CASSRTADRSYEQYF
TGTGCCAGCAGCCGTACCGCCGACAGGTCCTACGAGCAGTACTTC
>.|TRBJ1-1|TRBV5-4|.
CASSPLGANEAFF
TGTGCCAGCAGCCCCCTTGGGGCCAATGAAGCTTTCTTT
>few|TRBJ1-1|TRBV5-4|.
CASSLVTAGTEAFF
TGTGCCAGCAGCTTGGTGACAGCCGGGACTGAAGCTTTCTTT
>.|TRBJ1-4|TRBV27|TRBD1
CASSPRPTGLHEKLFF
TGTGCCAGCAGTCCTAGGCCGACAGGGTTACATGAAAAACTGTTTTTT
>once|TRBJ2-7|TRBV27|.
CASGFGYEQYF
TGTGCCAGCGGTTTCGGCTACGAGCAGTACTTC
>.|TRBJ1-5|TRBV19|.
CASRFDGGQGQPQHF
TGTGCCAGTAGGTTCGACGGAGGGCAAGGACAGCCCCAGCATTTT
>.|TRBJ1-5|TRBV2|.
CASRRQVPQPQHF
TGTGCCAGCAGAAGACAGGTACCTCAGCCCCAGCATTTT
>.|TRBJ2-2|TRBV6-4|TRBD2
CASSDSGGAGELFF
TGTGCCAGCAGTGACTCCGGGGGGGCCGGGGAGCTGTTTTTT
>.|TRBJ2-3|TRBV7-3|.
CASGASGHPTDTQYF
TGTGCCAGCGGCGCCTCAGGACACCCTACAGATACGCAGTATTTT
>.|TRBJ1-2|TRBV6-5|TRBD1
CASSYGDRGLAGYTF
TGTGCCAGCAGTTACGGGGACAGGGGGCTTGCTGGCTACACCTTC
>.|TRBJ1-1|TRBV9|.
CASSPQGRAEAFF
TGTGCCAGCAGCCCCCAGGGTCGGGCTGAAGCTTTCTTT
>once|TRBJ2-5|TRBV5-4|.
CASSGTQETQYF
TGTGCCAGCAGCGGGACTCAAGAGACCCAGTACTTC
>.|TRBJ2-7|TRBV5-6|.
CASKRGGEQYF
TGTGCCAGCAAACGAGGAGGCGAGCAGTACTTC